This record looks at one T cell receptor beta chain sequence and its context. The data originate from a study of blood T cell repertoires in COVID-19. Across the whole study: Samples of COVID-19 (acute and convalescent) were obtained from the United States, Italy and Spain. T cells, B-cell-depleted T cells, or PBMCs provided the cDNA or gDNA that served as material.

Methods used by the authors: By means of reference gene primer amplification, nucleated cell counts were estimated. TCRdb's copy holds only in-frame clones and misses some; the assay was immunoSEQ multiplex PCR. That table gives V, J and clone size, and the DNA gave D and trimming. Of some 180,000 clones detected, around 80% appear once; the ten largest clones hold less than 15%. The CDR3 covers 15 residues. With 4 bases clipped from V and 5 bases from J, the junction kept 6 bases outside the gene matches. Germline CDR1 reads KGHDR; CDR2 reads SFDVKD. The sequence came from a human donor in a cohort sampled during active COVID-19. The V and J genes are TRBV24-1 and TRBJ2-3; TRBD1 agrees at 9 bases. Sequencing input: peripheral blood. The CDR3 sequence: CATSDQTGGKDTQYF. The CDR3 bases are TGTGCCACCAGTGACCAGACAGGGGGGAAAGATACGCAGTATTTT.